Each of the 25 T cell receptor beta chains below was sequenced from the same sample in a study of somatic mutations in cytotoxic T cells in rheumatoid arthritis. Sequencing used immunoSEQ multiplex PCR; TCRdb keeps in-frame clones, though not all of them. The sample yields 20,000 or so clones, roughly 82% seen once. The sequencing input was CD8+ T cells sorted from blood. The receptor source for this set is a woman in her fifties or sixties in good health.

Here the CDR3 reads CASSLVSGQSSYEQYF. CDR3 sequence (DNA): TGTGCCAGCAGCTTAGTGAGCGGCCAAAGCTCCTACGAGCAGTACTTC. V gene TRBV11-2 combines with J gene TRBJ2-7; D is perhaps TRBD2 (5 bases). The germline V gene has CDR1 SGHAT and CDR2 FQNNGV. The germline V and J ends were trimmed by 1 base and 0 bases, with 13 bases remaining between them. CDR3 length: 16 residues.

The chain has TRBV15 and TRBJ1-5; TRBD1 aligns across 7 bases. V lost 5 bases, J lost 2 bases, and 3 bases stayed unmatched. CDR3 size: 14 residues. CDR1 is LNHNV, CDR2 YYDKDF, per germline (reference sequence). The CDR3: CATSQTGGNQPQHF. For the CDR3, the DNA is TGTGCCACCAGCCAAACAGGGGGCAATCAGCCCCAGCATTTT.

This sequence joins TRBV4-1 and TRBJ2-2, with 8 positions matching TRBD1. The germline gives CDR1 MGHRA, CDR2 YSYEKL. There are 15 residues in the CDR3. V dropped 7 bases and J dropped 3; count of bases not matched to a gene: 7. Here the CDR3 reads CASKQGDRDTGELFF. CDR3 nucleotides: TGCGCCAGCAAACAGGGGGATAGGGACACCGGGGAGCTGTTTTTT.

This clone was detected only a few times. Other DNA sequences in this specimen translate into the identical CDR3. The chain joins TRBV4-3 to TRBJ1-1, with no clear D. This CDR3 comprises 13 residues. Trimming cost V 1 base and J 1 base, with 4 bases left between them. Germline assignment: CDR1 LGHNA and CDR2 YSLEER. The chain's CDR3 is CASSQAGNTEAFF. CDR3 bases: TGCGCCAGCAGCCAAGCGGGGAACACTGAAGCTTTCTTT.

The rearrangement joins TRBV9 to TRBJ2-3, with TRBD2 as a possible D gene (6 bases). CDR3 length: 14 amino acids. CDR1 is SGDLS and CDR2 is YYNGEE in the germline V gene. The ends were cut back, 3 bases at V and 2 bases at J, with 10 bases in the middle. CDR3 in amino acids: CASSEGLPTDTQYF. CDR3 sequence (DNA): TGTGCCAGCAGCGAGGGACTCCCCACAGATACGCAGTATTTT.

The chain employs TRBV4-1 and TRBJ2-7; D is possibly TRBD1 (6 bases). Germline V gene data show CDR1 as MGHRA and CDR2 as YSYEKL. Trimming stripped 1 base from V and 2 bases from J, with 12 bases between. The CDR3 length is 15 residues. Here the CDR3 DNA reads TGCGCCAGCAGCCAAGTAGGAGGACAGCCCTACGAGCAGTACTTC. Amino acids: CASSQVGGQPYEQYF.

The chain couples TRBV28 to TRBJ2-3; D may be TRBD2 (6 bases). CDR3 length equals 15 residues. CDR1 and CDR2 (germline): MDHEN, SYDVKM. Trimming removed 2 bases from V and 0 bases from J, with 9 bases in between. The CDR3 DNA sequence: TGTGCCAGCAGTTTAGTAGCGGCCAGCACAGATACGCAGTATTTT. It encodes CASSLVAASTDTQYF.

This clone was picked up one time. The gene calls are TRBV4-3 and TRBJ2-1; D not resolved. The V and J ends lost 0 bases and 5 bases respectively, with 8 bases between them. Germline CDR1 is LGHNA and CDR2 is YSLEER. This CDR3 contains 14 residues. CDR3 sequence reads: CASSQDELNNEQFF. DNA for the CDR3: TGCGCCAGCAGCCAAGATGAGTTAAACAATGAGCAGTTCTTC.

The chain is built from TRBV19 and TRBJ1-2, with a tentative D call TRBD1 (5 bases). Trimming shortened V by 6 bases and J by 3 bases, and 17 bases separated the two germline ends. CDR3 length equals 15 residues. Germline V CDR1 and CDR2: LNHDA, SQIVND (reference sequence). CDR3 protein: CASRHGDSRDYGYTF. DNA for the CDR3: TGTGCCAGTAGGCATGGGGACTCCCGAGACTATGGCTACACCTTC.

The chain has TRBV27 and TRBJ2-7; 7 bases line up with TRBD1. J gave up 6 bases and V 8 bases, and 4 bases lay outside the gene matches. The CDR3 totals 11 residues. The germline gives CDR1 MNHEY, CDR2 SMNVEV (reference sequence). DNA of the CDR3: TGTGCCAGCCGACAGGGAAGCGAGCAGTACTTC. Translating it yields CASRQGSEQYF.

The rearrangement links TRBV6-1 to TRBJ2-7; D gene unclear. Germline V gene lookup returns CDR1 MNHNS and CDR2 SASEGT. The CDR3 covers 15 residues. Trimming took 2 bases from V and 2 from J, leaving 13 bases between them. CDR3 in DNA: TGTGCCAGCAGTGAAAGACACGCTATGGCCTACGAGCAGTACTTC. It translates to CASSERHAMAYEQYF.

V gene TRBV7-6 combines with J gene TRBJ2-3; 7 bases are shared with TRBD2. Germline-derived CDR1 and CDR2 are SGHVS and FNYEAQ. CDR3 length: 15 amino acids. The V gene end was trimmed by 0 bases and the J gene end by 5 bases; junction bases not matched to a gene: 5. The CDR3 protein is CASSLAGGLGDTQYF. CDR3 DNA sequence: TGTGCCAGCAGCTTAGCGGGGGGGTTGGGAGATACGCAGTATTTT.

The rearrangement joins TRBV7-2 to TRBJ2-7; no definite D call. V shed 5 bases and J shed 0 bases, with 14 bases lying between them. The CDR3 extends over 15 amino acids. Germline V gene sequence: CDR1 SGHTA, CDR2 FQGNSA. CDR3 sequence reads: CASSIDKGSSYEQYF. In DNA, the CDR3 is TGTGCCAGCAGCATTGACAAGGGTAGCTCCTACGAGCAGTACTTC. Together with reference TRBV7-2 and TRBJ2-7, the CDR3 gives the full variable domain: GAGVSQSPSNKVTEKGKDVELRCDPISGHTALYWYRQSLGQGLEFLIYFQGNSAPDKSGLPSDRFSAERTGGSVSTLTIQRTQQEDSAVYLCASSIDKGSSYEQYFGPGTRLTVT.

The chain carries TRBV7-6 and TRBJ2-7; 7 nucleotides align to TRBD2. Unmatched junction bases numbered 5, after V lost 4 bases and J lost 5 bases. There are 13 residues in the CDR3. Looked up from germline, CDR1 is SGHVS and CDR2 is FNYEAQ. CDR3 nucleotide sequence: TGTGCCAGCAGCTCCGGACTAGGGGACGAGCAGTACTTC. Its translation is CASSSGLGDEQYF.

The chain combines TRBV6-5 with TRBJ1-1, with D unclear. The CDR3 has 13 amino acids. The germline V and J ends were trimmed by 7 bases and 3 bases, with 12 bases remaining between them. The germline V gene encodes CDR1 MNHEY and CDR2 SVGAGI. CDR3 protein: CASMITSHTEAFF. Here the CDR3 DNA reads TGTGCCAGCATGATCACGAGCCACACTGAAGCTTTCTTT.

This chain links TRBV7-9 with TRBJ2-1; TRBD2 agrees at 7 bases. Germline V gives CDR1 SEHNR, CDR2 FQNEAQ (reference sequence). V shed 0 bases and J 5 bases; nucleotides not matched to a gene: 7. The CDR3 loop spans 16 amino acids. The CDR3 bases are TGTGCCAGCAGCTTAGCGTGGGCGGGAGCCAACAATGAGCAGTTCTTC. Its translation is CASSLAWAGANNEQFF.

Written as DNA, the CDR3 is TGTGCCAGCAGCCAAGACCGGGACAGTTCCTACGAGCAGTACTTC. Translated: CASSQDRDSSYEQYF. This chain connects TRBV4-2 to TRBJ2-7; 7 bases align to TRBD1. Germline CDR1 reads LGHNA; CDR2 reads YNFKEQ. The ends lost 0 bases at V and 1 base at J; junction bases unmatched: 3. The CDR3 runs to 15 residues.

This rearrangement joins TRBV28 to TRBJ2-7; no definite D call. The CDR3 length is 15 residues. CDR1 and CDR2 (germline): MDHEN, SYDVKM. V was trimmed by 3 bases and J by 2 bases, leaving 14 bases between them. The CDR3 sequence is CASSLLRVMTYEQYF. The CDR3 bases are TGTGCCAGCAGTTTGTTAAGGGTTATGACCTACGAGCAGTACTTC.

This clone was seen only a few times. The chain links TRBV7-9 to TRBJ1-1; tentatively, D is TRBD1 (6 bases). Trimming took off 7 bases at V and 3 bases at J, with 15 bases between the two ends. The CDR3 is 14 amino acids. CDR1 is SEHNR, CDR2 FQNEAQ, per germline (reference sequence). The CDR3 loop reads CASTSGTTDTEAFF. The CDR3 DNA follows: TGTGCCAGCACTTCCGGGACAACTGACACTGAAGCTTTCTTT.

The chain carries TRBV27 and TRBJ2-7; possible D gene TRBD1, 5 bases. Trimming shortened V by 2 bases and J by 6 bases, and 14 bases separated the two germline ends. The germline V gene encodes CDR1 MNHEY and CDR2 SMNVEV (reference sequence). This CDR3 region has 14 residues. CDR3 bases: TGTGCCAGCAGTTTAGGACAATTTTACGGCGAGCAGTACTTC. Protein: CASSLGQFYGEQYF.

This chain uses TRBV13 with TRBJ2-2, with D unresolved. The CDR3 is 13 amino acids. Germline lookup yields CDR1 PRHDT and CDR2 FYEKMQ (reference sequence). V lost 1 base and J 7 bases, leaving 7 bases between the germline ends. The CDR3 protein is CASSLDRHGELFF. CDR3 in DNA: TGTGCCAGCAGCTTAGATAGGCACGGGGAGCTGTTTTTT.

The chain couples TRBV10-3 to TRBJ2-1; weak D call: TRBD1 (5 bases). The V gene's germline CDR1 is ENHRY and CDR2 SYGVKD. This CDR3 region has 14 residues. Trimming stripped 0 bases from V and 8 bases from J, with 11 bases between. CDR3 sequence reads: CAISESAGYDEQFF. CDR3 DNA sequence: TGTGCCATCAGTGAGTCAGCAGGGTACGATGAGCAGTTCTTC.

The V and J genes are TRBV4-2 and TRBJ1-1; tentatively, D is TRBD1 (5 bases). Trimming took off 4 bases at V and 4 bases at J, with 13 bases between the two ends. CDR1 is LGHNA and CDR2 is YNFKEQ in the germline V gene. The CDR3 consists of 14 residues. Here the CDR3 reads CASSPTGGITEAFF. CDR3 bases: TGTGCCAGCAGCCCCACAGGTGGAATCACTGAAGCTTTCTTT.

The chain carries TRBV27 and TRBJ1-5; tentative D call: TRBD1 (5 bases). CDR1 and CDR2 from the germline V gene are MNHEY and SMNVEV (reference sequence). This CDR3 contains 16 residues. Trimming took 5 bases from V and 1 from J, leaving 15 bases between them. The CDR3 region is CASSHGGGESNQPQHF. The CDR3 DNA is TGTGCCAGCAGTCACGGAGGAGGGGAAAGCAATCAGCCCCAGCATTTT.

This clone appeared a single time. V is TRBV11-3 and J is TRBJ2-1; TRBD2 is a possible D gene (6 bases). Germline assignment: CDR1 SGHNT and CDR2 YENEEA. The CDR3 runs to 15 residues. Trimming took off 5 bases at V and 6 bases at J, with 17 bases between the two ends. The CDR3 sequence is CASSVRGGWVNEQFF. In DNA, the CDR3 is TGTGCCAGCAGCGTGCGGGGCGGATGGGTCAATGAGCAGTTCTTC. Looking up the rest from reference TRBV11-3 and TRBJ2-1 gives the full variable domain: EAGVVQSPRYKIIEKKQPVAFWCNPISGHNTLYWYLQNLGQGPELLIRYENEEAVDDSQLPKDRFSAERLKGVDSTLKIQPAELGDSAVYLCASSVRGGWVNEQFFGPGTRLTVL.